Many counts were recorded for the clone carrying this T cell receptor beta chain. Its antigen is still unknown. These data come from a study of T cells in Graves' hyperthyroidism and ophthalmopathy. Subjects with ophthalmopathy showed a Clinical Activity Score no lower than 3, a NOSPECS grade no lower than 4, and a duration shorter than 3 months. Exclusion of a patient resulted from uncontrolled infection, other autoimmune disease, pregnancy or lactation. The authors obtained PBMCs from 10 ml of fresh peripheral blood. Germline values: CDR1 KGHDR, CDR2 SFDVKD. V lost 4 bases and J 1 base, leaving 12 bases between the germline ends. The CDR3 extends over 16 amino acids. Study results and limitations: Most thyroid-expanded clonotypes above 0.001 were also found in blood.

It was RNA transcripts that yielded the amplified TCR beta CDR3 regions. HTBI primers were employed in a first-round RT-PCR of the TCR CDR3. TCRdb redid the calling of the multiplex PCR reads with MiXCR, one entry per CDR3 protein. The sample consists of hundreds of thousands of distinct CDR3 sequences, 12% to 15% of them appearing once. The chain is built from TRBV24-1 and TRBJ2-2, with D perhaps matching TRBD1 (6 bases). This TCR was recovered from a middle-aged woman with Graves' ophthalmopathy. Sequencing was done on a sample of blood. The CDR3 DNA is TGTGCCACCAGTGACCAGCACAGGGAGAACACCGGGGAGCTGTTTTTT. Translating gives CATSDQHRENTGELFF.